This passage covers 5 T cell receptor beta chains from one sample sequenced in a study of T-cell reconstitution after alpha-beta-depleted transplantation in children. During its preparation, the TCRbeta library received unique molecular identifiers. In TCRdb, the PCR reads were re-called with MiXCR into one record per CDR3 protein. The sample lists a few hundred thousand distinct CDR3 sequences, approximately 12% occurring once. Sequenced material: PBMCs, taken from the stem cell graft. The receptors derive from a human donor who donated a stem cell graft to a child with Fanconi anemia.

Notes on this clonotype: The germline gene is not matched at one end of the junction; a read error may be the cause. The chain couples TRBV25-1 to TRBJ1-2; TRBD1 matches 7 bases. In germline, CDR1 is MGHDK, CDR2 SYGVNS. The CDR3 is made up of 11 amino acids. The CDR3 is CASSEGDRVSF. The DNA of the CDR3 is TGTGCCAGCAGTGAAGGAGACAGGGTCTCCTTC.

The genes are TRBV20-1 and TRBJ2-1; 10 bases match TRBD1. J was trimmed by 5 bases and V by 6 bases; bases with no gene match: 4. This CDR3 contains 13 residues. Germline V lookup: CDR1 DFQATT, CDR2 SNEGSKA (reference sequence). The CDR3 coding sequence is TGCAGTGCCACCGGGACAGGGGACAATGAGCAGTTCTTC. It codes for CSATGTGDNEQFF.

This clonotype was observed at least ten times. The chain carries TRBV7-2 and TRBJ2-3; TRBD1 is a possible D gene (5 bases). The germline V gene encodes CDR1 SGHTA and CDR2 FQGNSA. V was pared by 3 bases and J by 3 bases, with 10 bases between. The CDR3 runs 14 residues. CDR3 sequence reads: CASSFIRATDTQYF. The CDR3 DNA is TGTGCCAGCAGCTTCATCAGGGCTACAGATACGCAGTATTTT.

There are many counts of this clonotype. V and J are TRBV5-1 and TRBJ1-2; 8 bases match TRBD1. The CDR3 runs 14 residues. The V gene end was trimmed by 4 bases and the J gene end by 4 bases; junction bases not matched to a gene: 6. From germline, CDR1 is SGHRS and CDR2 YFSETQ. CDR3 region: CASSAAGGTYGYTF. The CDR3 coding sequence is TGCGCCAGCAGCGCCGCAGGGGGCACCTATGGCTACACCTTC.

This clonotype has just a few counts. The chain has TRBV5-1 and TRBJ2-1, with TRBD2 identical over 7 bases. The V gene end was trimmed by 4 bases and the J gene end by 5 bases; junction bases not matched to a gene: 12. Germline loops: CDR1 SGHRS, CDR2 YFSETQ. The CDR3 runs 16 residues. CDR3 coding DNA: TGCGCCAGCAGCCCCGGTCTGGGGGGGGGGAACAATGAGCAGTTCTTC. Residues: CASSPGLGGGNNEQFF.